This T cell receptor (beta chain) is from a study of blood T cell repertoires in COVID-19. Turning to the study itself: From the United States, Italy and Spain came samples of acute and convalescent COVID-19.

Here immunoSEQ multiplex PCR was the method, and the copy in TCRdb shows in-frame clones only, minus some. The sample has around 60,000 clones; roughly 90% are singletons. This clonotype was sampled from a man aged 50-59 years with active COVID-19. The material sequenced was peripheral blood.

In nucleotides, the CDR3 is TGTGCCAGCAGACCACCCCCGGGACAATTTACATTTTCACCCCTCCACTTT. Its translation: CASRPPPGQFTFSPLHF. The V call is TRBV7-9, the J call TRBJ1-6; D is possibly TRBD1 (6 bases). Germline V gives CDR1 SEHNR, CDR2 FQNEAQ (reference sequence). Trimming stripped 6 bases from V and 9 bases from J, with 24 bases between. The CDR3 extends over 17 amino acids.